The rows below give T cell receptor beta chains drawn from one sample of a study of early T cells in non-severe SARS-CoV-2 infection. TCRdb fed the 5' RACE reads into MiXCR, producing one record per CDR3 protein. The sample lists approximately 69,000 distinct CDR3 sequences; over 9% were seen once. Material for sequencing was whole blood. These receptors were taken from an adult who was a healthcare worker with PCR-confirmed SARS-CoV-2 infection or an uninfected control (not recorded which). The CDR3 runs from the conserved cysteine through the conserved F or W. The D gene is left open where the match is weak. Rows may omit the clone size; those that give it use once, few, many or a size class.

many,TRBV29-1,TRBJ2-3,NA,TGCAGCGTTGGGTCGGTTGACGGGACTAGCACAGATACGCAGTATTTT,CSVGSVDGTSTDTQYF
many,TRBV29-1,TRBJ2-1,TRBD2,TGCAGCGTGAGACTAGCTGGATATGAGCAGTTCTTC,CSVRLAGYEQFF
many,TRBV5-1,TRBJ2-5,NA,TGCGCCAGCAGCTTGGGAGGGAACCAAGAGACCCAGTACTTC,CASSLGGNQETQYF
many,TRBV5-1,TRBJ2-5,TRBD1,TGCGCCAGCAGCCTGGGACAGGGGGCGGTGGAGACCCAGTACTTC,CASSLGQGAVETQYF
many,TRBV28,TRBJ1-1,NA,TGTGCCAGCAGTTTCGCCAACACTGAAGCTTTCTTT,CASSFANTEAFF
many,TRBV29-1,TRBJ1-1,NA,TGCAGCGCCACTGAGAACACTGAAGCTTTCTTT,CSATENTEAFF
NA,TRBV24-1,TRBJ2-2,TRBD1,TGTGCCACCAGTGGTTCAGGGGGTACCACCGGGGAGCTGTTTTTT,CATSGSGGTTGELFF
many,TRBV7-9,TRBJ2-3,NA,TGTGCCAGCAGCTTGGGCTGGAATACGCAGTATTTT,CASSLGWNTQYF
NA,TRBV10-2,TRBJ2-3,TRBD2,TGCGCCAGCGACATAGCGGGACAAAAAACAGATACGCAGTATTTT,CASDIAGQKTDTQYF
few,TRBV9,TRBJ2-1,NA,TGTGCCAGCAGCTCTCAAACTAGCAGGAATGAGCAGTTCTTC,CASSSQTSRNEQFF
NA,TRBV6-5,TRBJ2-7,NA,TGTGCCAGCAGTTACTCGTCCGGGGCGGTGGAGGTCTTC,CASSYSSGAVEVF
many,TRBV7-2,TRBJ2-3,TRBD2,TGTGCCAGCAGCGTGGGACTACCTTTAAGCACAGATACGCAGTATTTT,CASSVGLPLSTDTQYF
NA,TRBV20-1,TRBJ2-7,NA,TGCAGTGCTCTGCCCGGGACCCAGGGTAGCCAGTACTTC,CSALPGTQGSQYF
NA,TRBV28,TRBJ1-4,NA,TGTGCCAGCAGTTTAGGGGGCACAACTAATGAAAAACTGTTTTTT,CASSLGGTTNEKLFF
NA,TRBV7-3,TRBJ2-3,NA,TGTGCCAGCAGCTTAGGGTCCAATCTGGATACGCAGTGTTTT,CASSLGSNLDTQCF
few,TRBV20-1,TRBJ1-1,NA,TGCAGTGCTAGGCAGGGTATGAACACTGAAGCTTTCTTT,CSARQGMNTEAFF
many,TRBV18,TRBJ1-1,NA,TGTGCCAGCTCTGACGGGGGGAACACTGAAGCTTTCTTT,CASSDGGNTEAFF
NA,TRBV5-6,TRBJ2-7,TRBD2,TGTGCCAGCAGCTTTGGCACTAGCGGCTACGAGCAGTACTTC,CASSFGTSGYEQYF
many,TRBV7-9,TRBJ1-2,NA,TGTGCCAGCAGCCCCACCCTCATGGGGGTGGGCGGCTACACCTTC,CASSPTLMGVGGYTF
NA,TRBV7-9,TRBJ2-5,TRBD2,TGTGCCAGCAGGGGACTAGCGGGGAGGCAAGAGACCCAGTACTTC,CASRGLAGRQETQYF
once,TRBV9,TRBJ2-5,NA,TGTGCCAGCAGCGCAAACGGGCGAGAGACCCAGTACTTC,CASSANGRETQYF
NA,TRBV29-1,TRBJ2-3,NA,TGCAGCGCCAGGGGCGTGCAAGGGGCTACGCAGTATTTT,CSARGVQGATQYF
few,TRBV3-1,TRBJ1-2,NA,TGTGCCAGCAGCCAAACCAGGTTGTCTGGCTACACCTTC,CASSQTRLSGYTF
many,TRBV27,TRBJ2-7,NA,TGTGCCAGCACCCACCCTCAGCAGTACTTC,CASTHPQQYF
many,TRBV13,TRBJ1-5,NA,TGTGCCAGCAGCTTAAGGGCAGGCAATCAGCCCCAGCATTTT,CASSLRAGNQPQHF
many,TRBV29-1,TRBJ2-1,NA,TGCAGCGTTGAGTTATCCCTCTCCTACAATGAGCAGTTCTTC,CSVELSLSYNEQFF
few,TRBV24-1,TRBJ2-5,TRBD1,TGTGCCACCAGTGATCCACAGGGGAAAGAGACCCAGTACTTC,CATSDPQGKETQYF
NA,TRBV2,TRBJ2-1,TRBD1,TGTGCCAGCAGGCCCTGGGGACAGGGGACCGATGAGCAGTTCTTC,CASRPWGQGTDEQFF
NA,TRBV6-5,TRBJ1-1,NA,TGTGCCAGCAGTTACTCGAATCGGGGTTTCACTGAAGCTTTCTTT,CASSYSNRGFTEAFF
NA,TRBV7-3,TRBJ1-2,NA,TGTGCCAGCAGCAACAGGAGTTCAAAGGGCTATGGCTACACCTTC,CASSNRSSKGYGYTF
few,TRBV27,TRBJ2-3,TRBD1,TGTGCCAGCAGTCCTCGACAGGGTCCAGATACGCAGTATTTT,CASSPRQGPDTQYF
many,TRBV3-1,TRBJ2-3,NA,TGTGCCAGCAGCCAGGTAGGGGGAGTCGGCACAGATACGCAGTATTTT,CASSQVGGVGTDTQYF
many,TRBV28,TRBJ1-1,NA,TGTGCCAGCAGTTTTTTGGGCAGGGGGAACACTGAAGCTTTCTTT,CASSFLGRGNTEAFF
few,TRBV5-1,TRBJ2-3,NA,TGCGCCAGCAGCTTGGGGACGGCCACAGATACGCAGTATTTT,CASSLGTATDTQYF
NA,TRBV28,TRBJ1-1,NA,TGTGCCAGCCAAGGCCCCAGGAACACTGAAGCTTTCTTT,CASQGPRNTEAFF
few,TRBV20-1,TRBJ2-5,TRBD2,TGCAGTGCTAGAGAGGGACTAGTGGGGACCCAGTACTTC,CSAREGLVGTQYF
few,TRBV21-1,TRBJ1-2,NA,TGTGCCAGCAGCAAGGGACAGGGGGCAAATGGCTACACCTTC,CASSKGQGANGYTF
many,TRBV20-1,TRBJ2-3,TRBD2,TGCAGTGCTAGCGGGGCGGGAGGGGAAGATACGCAGTATTTT,CSASGAGGEDTQYF
NA,TRBV28,TRBJ2-5,NA,TGTGCCAGCAGTTTAGGGGGCAAGACAGAGACCCAGTACTTC,CASSLGGKTETQYF
many,TRBV5-1,TRBJ1-1,TRBD1,TGCGCCAGCAGCACGGGACAGGGGGCTTCTATGAACACTGAAGCTTTCTTT,CASSTGQGASMNTEAFF
NA,TRBV11-3,TRBJ2-2,NA,TGTGCCAGCAGCTTACAGGCCGGGGAGCTGTTTTTT,CASSLQAGELFF
NA,TRBV10-3,TRBJ2-7,NA,TGTGCCATCAGTGCGGGCGGGATGCCCCCCTACGAGCAGTACTTC,CAISAGGMPPYEQYF
many,TRBV29-1,TRBJ1-2,NA,TGCAGCGTGCGGGGATCCCAATGGGCCTATGGCTACACCTTC,CSVRGSQWAYGYTF
medium-sized,TRBV7-3,TRBJ2-5,NA,TGTGCCAGCAGCTTAACAGGCCAGGGAGAGACCCAGTACTTC,CASSLTGQGETQYF
many,TRBV7-6,TRBJ2-7,NA,TGTGCCAGCAGCAAAGGACCGAACTACGAGCAGTACTTC,CASSKGPNYEQYF
many,TRBV20-1,TRBJ2-1,TRBD2,TGCAGTGCTAGAGAGCGGGAGTTTGAGCAGTTCTTC,CSAREREFEQFF